Detailed here is one TCR beta chain. The data originate from a study of human T cells and chemical hapten exposure. The time point is: patch test 3, about 24 weeks after DPC sensitization. Treatment reported: therapeutic diphenylcyclopropenone sensitization with weekly scalp DPC. At every patch-test visit, blood was drawn before the patch test was applied. The donor pool consisted of alopecia patients aged 18 to 70 years, considered suitable for DPC. A single record per CDR3 protein comes from TCRdb applying MiXCR to the RACE reads. The table includes some 84,000 distinct CDR3 sequences, roughly a tenth detected once. The material was whole blood, obtained in connection with sensitization to the hapten diphenylcyclopropenone (DPC). The clonotype was recovered from a woman between 45 and 65 years old with alopecia areata. Some clones in this sample may be carry-over from other donors' samples.

CDR3 in amino acids: CSVVGDTNTGELFF. CDR3 nucleotide sequence: TGCAGCGTTGTAGGGGACACGAACACCGGGGAGCTGTTTTTT. The rearrangement uses TRBV29-1 and TRBJ2-2; maybe TRBD1 (6 bases). This CDR3 has 14 residues. The V end lost 4 bases, the J end lost 0 bases, and 9 bases lay between the germline ends. Germline V gives CDR1 SQVTM, CDR2 ANQGSEA.